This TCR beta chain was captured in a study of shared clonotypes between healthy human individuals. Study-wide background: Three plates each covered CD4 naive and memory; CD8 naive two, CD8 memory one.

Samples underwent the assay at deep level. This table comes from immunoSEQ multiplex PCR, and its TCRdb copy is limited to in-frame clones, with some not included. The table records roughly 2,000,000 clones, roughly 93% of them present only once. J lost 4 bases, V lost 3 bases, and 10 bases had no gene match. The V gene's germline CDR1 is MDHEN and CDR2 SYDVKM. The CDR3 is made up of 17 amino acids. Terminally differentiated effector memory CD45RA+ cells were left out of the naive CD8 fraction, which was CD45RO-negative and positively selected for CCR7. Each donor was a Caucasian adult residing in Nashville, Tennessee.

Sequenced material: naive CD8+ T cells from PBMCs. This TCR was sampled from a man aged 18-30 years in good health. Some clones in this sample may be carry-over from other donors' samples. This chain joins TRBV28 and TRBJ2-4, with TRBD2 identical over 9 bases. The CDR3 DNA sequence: TGTGCCAGCAGTTTCCCCCCCCGGCGGGAGGGGAAAAACATTCAGTACTTC. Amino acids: CASSFPPRREGKNIQYF.